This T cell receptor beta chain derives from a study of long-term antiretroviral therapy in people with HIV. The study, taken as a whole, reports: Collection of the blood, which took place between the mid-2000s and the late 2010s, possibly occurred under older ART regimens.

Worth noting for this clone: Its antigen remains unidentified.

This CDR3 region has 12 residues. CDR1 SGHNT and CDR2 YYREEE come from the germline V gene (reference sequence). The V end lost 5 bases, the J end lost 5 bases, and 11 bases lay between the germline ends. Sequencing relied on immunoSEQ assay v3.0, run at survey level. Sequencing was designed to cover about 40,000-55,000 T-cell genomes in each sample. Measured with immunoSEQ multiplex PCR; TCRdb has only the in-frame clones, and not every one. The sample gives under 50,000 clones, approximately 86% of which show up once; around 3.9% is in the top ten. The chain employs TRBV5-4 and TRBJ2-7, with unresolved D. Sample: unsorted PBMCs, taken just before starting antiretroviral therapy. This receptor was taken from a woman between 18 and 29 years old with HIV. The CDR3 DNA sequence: TGTGCCAGCAGGGTTCATCCACACGAGCAGTACTTC. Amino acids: CASRVHPHEQYF.